The 11 T cell receptor beta chains listed next were all sequenced from one sample in a study of STAT5B mutations in CD4+ large granular lymphocyte leukemia. The method was immunoSEQ multiplex PCR; TCRdb's version includes in-frame clones alone and lacks a portion of them. The sample includes 20,000 to 30,000 clones, around 81% of them seen just once. What was sequenced was CD4+ T cells from blood buffy coats. These TCRs come from a human donor in good health.

J is TRBJ1-2 and V is TRBV2; maybe TRBD1 (6 bases). Germline CDR1 reads SNHLY; CDR2 reads FYNNEI. This CDR3 spans 12 amino acids. Trimming stripped 7 bases from V and 8 bases from J, with 14 bases between. The CDR3 loop is CASIATGIGYTF. The CDR3 DNA reads TGTGCCAGCATCGCAACAGGGATCGGCTACACCTTC.

This chain connects TRBV5-1 to TRBJ2-3, with D possibly TRBD1 on 6 matching bases. Trimming left V 2 bases short and J 9 bases short, with 16 bases between. Germline-derived CDR1 and CDR2 are SGHRS and YFSETQ. This CDR3 has 14 residues. Here the CDR3 reads CASSLSVQGITQYF. The CDR3 DNA follows: TGCGCCAGCAGCTTATCCGTACAGGGCATAACGCAGTATTTT.

The genes are TRBV10-3 and TRBJ2-1, with 9 bases fitting TRBD2. The junction had 7 bases not matched to a gene; V was cut back by 2 bases and J by 2 bases. The CDR3 is 17 amino acids. Germline V gene sequence: CDR1 ENHRY, CDR2 SYGVKD. The CDR3 sequence: CAISEASGDRPYNEQFF. The CDR3, as DNA: TGTGCCATCAGTGAGGCTAGCGGGGACCGACCCTACAATGAGCAGTTCTTC.

The table lists this clone with a count of one. V gene TRBV2 combines with J gene TRBJ1-4, with D possibly being TRBD1 (6 bases). V gave up 7 bases and J gave up 7 bases, with 16 bases separating them. CDR1 and CDR2 (germline): SNHLY, FYNNEI. The CDR3 length is 14 residues. CDR3 region: CASMITGWAEKLFF. For the CDR3, the DNA is TGTGCCAGCATGATTACAGGGTGGGCTGAAAAACTGTTTTTT.

The J gene is TRBJ2-5, the V gene TRBV28; 8 bases are shared with TRBD2. The end of the DNA aligns better with TRBJ2-7, so the J call may be wrong. The CDR3 runs 11 residues. Germline CDR1 reads MDHEN; CDR2 reads SYDVKM. CDR3 bases: TGTGCCGGCGGGACTAGCTACGAGCAGTACTTC. The encoded protein is CAGGTSYEQYF.

This chain's CDR3 is CATSGGTVNQPQHF. The CDR3 nucleotides read TGTGCCACCAGCGGAGGGACCGTCAATCAGCCCCAGCATTTT. V gene TRBV15 combines with J gene TRBJ1-5, with D possibly TRBD1 on 5 matching bases. Germline V gene lookup returns CDR1 LNHNV and CDR2 YYDKDF (reference sequence). Trimming removed 5 bases from V and 3 bases from J, with 11 bases in between. This CDR3 contains 14 residues. Full variable domain (outside the CDR3, taken from reference TRBV15 and TRBJ1-5): DAMVIQNPRYQVTQFGKPVTLSCSQTLNHNVMYWYQQKSSQAPKLLFHYYDKDFNNEADTPDNFQSRRPNTSFCFLDIRSPGLGDTAMYLCATSGGTVNQPQHFGDGTRLSIL.

The rearrangement uses TRBV7-6 and TRBJ1-1; no clear D gene. Between the trimmed V and J ends, which lost 2 bases and 1 base, there was a span of 5 bases. The length of the CDR3 is 13 residues. CDR1 is SGHVS, CDR2 FNYEAQ, per germline. The CDR3 sequence is CASSLLTNTEAFF. In DNA form, the CDR3 reads TGTGCCAGCAGCTTATTAACGAACACTGAAGCTTTCTTT.

The rearrangement joins TRBV19 to TRBJ2-2; no clear D gene. CDR1 LNHDA and CDR2 SQIVND come from the germline V gene (reference sequence). The ends were cut back, 5 bases at V and 4 bases at J, with 14 bases in the middle. The CDR3 is 15 residues long. The CDR3 is CASSGHRGPTGELFF. In nucleotides, the CDR3 is TGTGCCAGTAGTGGCCACCGAGGCCCCACCGGGGAGCTGTTTTTT.

The chain joins TRBV27 to TRBJ1-1; no reliable D call. The CDR3 runs 17 residues. Germline loops: CDR1 MNHEY, CDR2 SMNVEV (reference sequence). V was shortened by 6 bases and J by 3 bases, with 23 bases between the two germline ends. CDR3 DNA sequence: TGTGCCAGCAGATCCCAGGCTAACCCGGCGGCGGACACTGAAGCTTTCTTT. It encodes CASRSQANPAADTEAFF.

The chain employs TRBV5-1 and TRBJ1-2, with D hard to call. CDR3 length equals 12 residues. The ends were cut back, 5 bases at V and 3 bases at J, with 8 bases in the middle. Looked up from germline, CDR1 is SGHRS and CDR2 is YFSETQ. CDR3 DNA sequence: TGCGCCAGCAGTGAGAACGACTATGGCTACACCTTC. Protein: CASSENDYGYTF.

This clone was counted between two and nine times. V and J are TRBV2 and TRBJ2-2; D perhaps matches TRBD2 (6 bases). CDR3 length: 17 amino acids. CDR1 and CDR2 (germline): SNHLY, FYNNEI. V lost 5 bases to trimming and J lost 1 base, with 17 bases between them. The CDR3, as DNA: TGTGCCAGCAGTTGGCCCACGGGACTCGTGAACACCGGGGAGCTGTTTTTT. It is translated as CASSWPTGLVNTGELFF.